These 29 T cell receptor delta chains originate from one sample sequenced in a study of Vδ1+ human thymocytes. Study findings and constraints: Thymic TRG and TRD repertoires appeared highly polyclonal, with Gaussian CDR3 length distributions.

RNA was extracted from the cells and then reverse transcribed. Pooled V-gene forward primers with one constant-region reverse primer generated the CDR3 amplicons by multiplex PCR. TCRdb reprocessed the multiplex PCR reads using CATT. The profile shows roughly 55,000 delta-chain clones, approximately 15% of them singletons. For these receptors, no antigen is known. Sequenced sample: Vdelta1+ gamma-delta thymocytes from the thymus. Subset here: FACS-sorted CD3+ TCRalphabeta- TCRVdelta1+ TCRVdelta2- thymocytes. These receptors were taken from a boy under three years old who had congenital heart surgery.

By frequency in the sample, this clone is medium-sized. The sample carries other DNA sequences with the same CDR3. This chain connects TRDV2 to TRDJ1; TRDD3 agrees at 13 bases. Trimming removed 0 bases from V and 3 bases from J; junction bases left unmatched: 15. The CDR3 has 20 amino acids. CDR1 and CDR2 (germline): GEAIGNYY, EKD. The CDR3 region is CACDTYWGIRKPRYPDKLIF. In DNA form, the CDR3 reads TGTGCCTGTGACACCTACTGGGGGATACGGAAGCCTCGGTACCCCGATAAACTCATCTTT.

This clone has more than one count but fewer than ten. This chain connects TRDV1 to TRDJ1, with TRDD3 matching 10 bases. V gave up 2 bases and J gave up 4 bases; unmatched junction bases: 10. This CDR3 is 17 amino acids long. Germline assignment: CDR1 TSWWSYY and CDR2 QGS. CDR3: CALGESSTHWGIDKLIF. CDR3 nucleotide sequence: TGTGCTCTTGGGGAATCAAGTACGCACTGGGGGATCGATAAACTCATCTTT.

The table lists this clone with a few counts. The genes are TRDV1 and TRDJ1; TRDD3 matches 13 bases. The CDR3 contains 22 residues. V lost 1 base, J lost 4 bases, and 21 bases stayed unmatched. The germline V gene has CDR1 TSWWSYY and CDR2 QGS. The CDR3: CALGEPISLAHLLGDTHDKLIF. Here the CDR3 DNA reads TGTGCTCTTGGGGAACCGATCTCCCTAGCTCATCTACTGGGGGATACGCACGATAAACTCATCTTT.

This clone was picked up a small number of times. The chain employs TRDV1 and TRDJ2; TRDD3 agrees at 10 bases. CDR3 length: 16 residues. The V segment lost 4 bases and the J segment 6 bases; nucleotides outside the gene matches: 8. CDR1 is TSWWSYY and CDR2 is QGS in the germline V gene. The CDR3 DNA sequence: TGTGCTCTTGGGGGAATACTGGGGGATTTACCAGCACAACTCTTCTTT. This sequence encodes CALGGILGDLPAQLFF.

The chain couples TRDV1 to TRDJ1; 10 bases match TRDD3. V lost 0 bases and J lost 4; bases outside the gene matches: 32. This CDR3 is 25 amino acids long. In germline, CDR1 is TSWWSYY, CDR2 QGS. The CDR3 spells CALGELSREGRIGVRLGDLGDKLIF. In nucleotides, the CDR3 is TGTGCTCTTGGGGAACTCTCCCGCGAAGGGAGGATTGGGGTTAGACTGGGGGATCTTGGCGATAAACTCATCTTT.

This clone was observed a few times. The chain combines TRDV1 with TRDJ1; 9 bases map to TRDD3. The CDR3 is made up of 21 amino acids. Germline V gene lookup returns CDR1 TSWWSYY and CDR2 QGS. With 2 bases clipped from V and 8 bases from J, the junction kept 27 bases outside the gene matches. The CDR3 DNA reads TGTGCTCTTGGGGAAACGGCTTCGTACGCACGATCCCTGGGGGATCGCCACAAACTCATCTTT. Protein: CALGETASYARSLGDRHKLIF.

This clone was detected a few times. V usage is TRDV1 and J usage is TRDJ1, with TRDD3 matching over 9 bases. Germline loops: CDR1 TSWWSYY, CDR2 QGS. The CDR3 consists of 19 residues. V shed 2 bases, J shed 1 base, and the junction held 14 bases outside the gene matches. The CDR3: CALGEATPWGISCTDKLIF. In nucleotides, the CDR3 is TGTGCTCTTGGGGAAGCTACCCCCTGGGGGATCTCGTGCACCGATAAACTCATCTTT.

The chain is built from TRDV1 and TRDJ1; 9 nucleotides match TRDD3. The J segment lost 0 bases and the V segment lost 0 bases, leaving 32 bases of the junction unmatched. This CDR3 contains 26 residues. Germline V gene sequence: CDR1 TSWWSYY, CDR2 QGS. CDR3 sequence reads: CALGELNLLLRAGYWGTGPYTDKLIF. The CDR3 nucleotides read TGTGCTCTTGGGGAACTAAACCTCCTTCTCAGGGCGGGGTACTGGGGGACCGGTCCGTACACCGATAAACTCATCTTT.

The gene calls are TRDV1 and TRDJ1, with 8 bases that match TRDD3. The CDR3 extends over 18 amino acids. Germline values: CDR1 TSWWSYY, CDR2 QGS. J was trimmed by 0 bases and V by 6 bases; bases with no gene match: 15. CDR3 protein: CALGDFPIVLGDTDKLIF. As DNA, the CDR3 is TGTGCTCTTGGTGACTTTCCCATCGTACTGGGGGACACCGATAAACTCATCTTT.

A few counts support this clone. The chain recombines TRDV1 with TRDJ1; 10 nucleotides line up with TRDD3. Looked up from germline, CDR1 is TSWWSYY and CDR2 is QGS. Trimming removed 4 bases from V and 2 bases from J; junction bases left unmatched: 13. This CDR3 comprises 18 residues. The CDR3 nucleotides are TGTGCTCTTGGGGCCCCCGTCTGGGGGATAGATCTGACCGATAAACTCATCTTT. Amino acid sequence: CALGAPVWGIDLTDKLIF.

The chain employs TRDV1 and TRDJ1; TRDD3 matches at 7 bases. The CDR3 consists of 17 residues. J was trimmed by 0 bases and V by 4 bases; bases with no gene match: 11. CDR1 is TSWWSYY, CDR2 QGS, per germline. This CDR3 reads CALGAHLLGINTDKLIF. Here the CDR3 DNA reads TGTGCTCTTGGGGCGCACCTACTGGGGATTAACACCGATAAACTCATCTTT.

This clone turned up a few times. The chain combines TRDV1 with TRDJ1; TRDD3 is a possible D gene (6 bases). Germline lookup yields CDR1 TSWWSYY and CDR2 QGS. Trimming stripped 1 base from V and 7 bases from J, with 28 bases between. The CDR3 totals 19 residues. Written as DNA, the CDR3 is TGTGCTCTTGGGGAACCTCTCTTTCCCCACAATGGGGGGGAAGCTAAACTCATCTTT. It is translated as CALGEPLFPHNGGEAKLIF.

This clone was counted a few times. This chain joins TRDV1 and TRDJ1; 9 bases line up with TRDD3. Per germline, CDR1 TSWWSYY and CDR2 QGS. The CDR3 runs 19 residues. The junction had 12 bases not matched to a gene; V was cut back by 1 base and J by 0 bases. The CDR3 nucleotides read TGTGCTCTTGGGGAACGTCCTCGGGGGGATACAAGGTACACCGATAAACTCATCTTT. Its translation is CALGERPRGDTRYTDKLIF.

The V gene is TRDV1, the J gene TRDJ1; possibly TRDD3 for D (6 bases). The CDR3 contains 23 residues. In germline, CDR1 is TSWWSYY, CDR2 QGS. The V and J ends lost 1 base and 0 bases respectively, with 33 bases between them. CDR3 nucleotide sequence: TGTGCTCTTGGGGAACGGGATAGTTTAATTCCCAGGGGTAAACTCTGGTACACCGATAAACTCATCTTT. This translates into CALGERDSLIPRGKLWYTDKLIF.

V and J are TRDV1 and TRDJ1, with TRDD3 matching over 10 bases. The V gene's germline CDR1 is TSWWSYY and CDR2 QGS. The CDR3 runs to 23 residues. V shed 1 base, J shed 0 bases, and the junction held 23 bases outside the gene matches. The CDR3 DNA is TGTGCTCTTGGGGAACCCGCCTTTCCTCCCATACTGGGGGATCCCCAGTACACCGATAAACTCATCTTT. It translates to CALGEPAFPPILGDPQYTDKLIF.

The chain employs TRDV1 and TRDJ1, with 8 nucleotides matching TRDD3. The J segment lost 2 bases and the V segment lost 2 bases, leaving 16 bases of the junction unmatched. CDR1 and CDR2 from the germline V gene are TSWWSYY and QGS. This CDR3 is built from 19 residues. The DNA of the CDR3 is TGTGCTCTTGGGGAAAGGCCTTCCCCCACTTTGGGGGATACCGATAAACTCATCTTT. Translating gives CALGERPSPTLGDTDKLIF.

This clone appeared a few times. The rearrangement joins TRDV1 to TRDJ1; 9 bases are a match to TRDD3. Germline V gene data show CDR1 as TSWWSYY and CDR2 as QGS. The CDR3 consists of 22 residues. The trim removed 2 bases at V and 0 bases at J, leaving 22 bases unmatched. CDR3 protein: CALGEKSRRIWGIEVYTDKLIF. The CDR3 DNA reads as TGTGCTCTTGGGGAAAAGTCGAGGCGGATCTGGGGGATCGAAGTGTACACCGATAAACTCATCTTT.

The gene calls are TRDV1 and TRDJ1; tentatively, D is TRDD2 or TRDD3 (7 bases each). Germline-derived CDR1 and CDR2 are TSWWSYY and QGS. The CDR3 consists of 19 residues. Trimming took 3 bases from V and 0 from J, leaving 23 bases between them. CDR3 in amino acids: CALGDLSYPGGRDTDKLIF. In DNA, the CDR3 is TGTGCTCTTGGGGACCTTTCCTACCCTGGGGGTAGGGACACCGATAAACTCATCTTT.

This sequence joins TRDV1 and TRDJ1, with D possibly TRDD3 on 6 matching bases. CDR1 and CDR2 (germline): TSWWSYY, QGS. This CDR3 region has 19 residues. V was clipped by 2 bases and J by 2 bases, with 24 bases between them. DNA for the CDR3: TGTGCTCTTGGGGAAGTCCTCTTCTTCGGGGGAAAGAAAACCGATAAACTCATCTTT. As protein: CALGEVLFFGGKKTDKLIF.

Only a few counts were recorded for this clone. Different DNA sequences within this sample yield the same CDR3. The chain uses TRDV1 and TRDJ1, with 10 bases that match TRDD3. The CDR3 has 18 residues. Germline V lookup: CDR1 TSWWSYY, CDR2 QGS. V dropped 0 bases and J dropped 0; count of bases not matched to a gene: 7. The CDR3, as DNA: TGTGCTCTTGGGGAACTAGCCCGTACTGGGGGATACACCGATAAACTCATCTTT. Translated, it gives CALGELARTGGYTDKLIF.

This clone turned up a few times. This chain connects TRDV1 to TRDJ1; no firm D call. The CDR3 extends over 14 amino acids. V dropped 0 bases and J dropped 5 bases, with 10 bases sitting between them. CDR1 is TSWWSYY, CDR2 QGS, per germline. Here the CDR3 DNA reads TGTGCTCTTGGGGAACTGCCATTTAAGGATAAACTCATCTTT. Translation: CALGELPFKDKLIF.

The chain recombines TRDV1 with TRDJ1; D is ambiguous. This CDR3 is 12 amino acids long. Germline V lookup: CDR1 TSWWSYY, CDR2 QGS. V lost 0 bases and J 8 bases, leaving 7 bases between the germline ends. The CDR3 loop is CALGELEDKLIF. In DNA form, the CDR3 reads TGTGCTCTTGGGGAACTAGAGGACAAACTCATCTTT.

This clone occurred a few times. V and J are TRDV1 and TRDJ1; 9 positions match TRDD2. CDR3 size: 22 residues. Germline V gene sequence: CDR1 TSWWSYY, CDR2 QGS. V was pared by 1 base and J by 1 base, with 22 bases of the junction left unmatched. The CDR3 nucleotides are TGTGCTCTTGGGGAACCCCTCGGCCTTCCTACGCTTACTGGAGGTCCCACCGATAAACTCATCTTT. It is translated as CALGEPLGLPTLTGGPTDKLIF.

This clone was counted only a few times. J is TRDJ1 and V is TRDV1, with 13 bases matching TRDD3. The germline V gene has CDR1 TSWWSYY and CDR2 QGS. The CDR3 has 21 residues. The V and J ends lost 3 bases and 5 bases, in that order; junction bases with no gene match: 21. The CDR3 DNA reads as TGTGCTCTTGGGGACACCTTCCCCGGACAACGTACTGGGGGATACGGGGATAAACTCATCTTT. Amino acid sequence: CALGDTFPGQRTGGYGDKLIF.

This clone was recorded a few times. V gene TRDV1 combines with J gene TRDJ1; TRDD3 aligns across 7 bases. The CDR3 consists of 21 residues. Trimming at V came to 0 bases and at J to 0 bases, leaving 19 bases not matched to a gene. Germline V lookup: CDR1 TSWWSYY, CDR2 QGS. The CDR3 loop is CALGELGSYWGSHQYTDKLIF. Written as DNA, the CDR3 is TGTGCTCTTGGGGAACTAGGATCATACTGGGGATCCCACCAGTACACCGATAAACTCATCTTT.

The chain links TRDV2 to TRDJ1; TRDD3 matches 8 bases. Germline loops: CDR1 GEAIGNYY, CDR2 EKD. This CDR3 is 19 amino acids long. V lost 4 bases, J lost 7 bases, and 25 bases stayed unmatched. CDR3 residues: CACDLLLNCSGILNFKLIF. For the CDR3, the DNA is TGTGCCTGTGATCTACTACTGAATTGCTCGGGGATACTTAACTTTAAACTCATCTTT.

The chain combines TRDV1 with TRDJ1; 12 bases line up with TRDD3. This CDR3 spans 24 amino acids. The ends lost 0 bases at V and 0 bases at J; junction bases unmatched: 23. CDR1 and CDR2 from the germline V gene are TSWWSYY and QGS. The CDR3 here is CALGELEDPYYLLGDTLYTDKLIF. CDR3 nucleotide sequence: TGTGCTCTTGGGGAACTGGAAGATCCCTACTACCTCCTGGGGGATACGCTGTACACCGATAAACTCATCTTT.

V is TRDV1 and J is TRDJ1; 8 bases agree with TRDD3. V trimming: 4 bases; J trimming: 2 bases; junction bases outside the gene matches: 15. In germline, CDR1 is TSWWSYY, CDR2 QGS. This CDR3 region has 18 residues. This chain's CDR3 is CALGAGGYRGYSTDKLIF. The CDR3 DNA sequence: TGTGCTCTTGGGGCGGGGGGCTACAGGGGATACTCAACCGATAAACTCATCTTT.

This clone has a single count. V and J are TRDV1 and TRDJ1; tentatively, D is TRDD3 (6 bases). There are 17 residues in the CDR3. Trimming stripped 5 bases from V and 1 base from J, with 20 bases between. Germline assignment: CDR1 TSWWSYY and CDR2 QGS. The CDR3 sequence: CALGSNNSGDFTDKLIF. CDR3 nucleotide sequence: TGTGCTCTTGGGTCTAACAATTCTGGGGATTTCACCGATAAACTCATCTTT.